The rows below give T cell receptor beta chains drawn from one sample of a study of a mutant IDH1 vaccine in newly diagnosed glioma. Method: immunoSEQ multiplex PCR; TCRdb's copy keeps in-frame clones and lacks some. The profile shows about 34,000 clones, about four fifths of them singletons. The sample in question was peripheral blood mononuclear cells (PBMCs), obtained from a glioma patient treated with radiotherapy, temozolomide or both. The receptor source for this set is a man aged 50-59 years with glioma. Some clones in this sample may be carry-over from other donors' samples. CDR3s include the opening cysteine and the closing phenylalanine or tryptophan. Each record gives: V gene, clone size, J gene, D gene, CDR3 DNA, CDR3 protein. D genes are given only for firm matches. Rows give clone size only sometimes, using once, few, many, or a class for an expanded clone.

TRBV7-2	-	TRBJ1-5	TRBD1	TGTGCCAGCAGCCCATCGACAGGGGGCAGGCAGCCCCAGCATTTT	CASSPSTGGRQPQHF
TRBV18	few	TRBJ1-5	-	TGTGCCAGCTCCCCCGGGTCGGACCAGCCCCAGCATTTT	CASSPGSDQPQHF
TRBV6-5	-	TRBJ2-1	-	TGTGCCAGCAGTTACTCCCTAGGCTCCTACAATGAGCAGTTCTTC	CASSYSLGSYNEQFF
TRBV19	once	TRBJ1-1	-	TGTGCCAGTTCTGGCATATCACAGGGTTGGACTGAAGCTTTCTTT	CASSGISQGWTEAFF
TRBV6-5	-	TRBJ2-5	-	TGTGCCAGCAGTTACTCTTTGGCAGAAGAGACCCAGTACTTC	CASSYSLAEETQYF
TRBV9	-	TRBJ1-2	TRBD1	TGTGCCAGCAGCTCCCAGGGGGATGGCTACACCTTC	CASSSQGDGYTF
TRBV7-8	-	TRBJ2-7	-	TGTGCCAGCAGCTCGGTAGCCCAATACGAGGGGCAGTACTTC	CASSSVAQYEGQYF
TRBV30	-	TRBJ2-7	-	TGTGCCTGGACGGCCGGACGCTCCTACGAGCAGTACTTC	CAWTAGRSYEQYF
TRBV19	few	TRBJ2-7	-	TGTGCCAGTAGTATGGGGGATGGGACATTCCCTTACGAGCAGTACTTC	CASSMGDGTFPYEQYF
TRBV27	few	TRBJ1-2	-	TGTGCCAGCAGTACCGTAAGGACAGAATCTAACTATGGCTACACCTTC	CASSTVRTESNYGYTF
TRBV5-1	-	TRBJ1-1	TRBD1	TGCGCCAGCAGCTTGGTCCCACAGGGGGCGAACACTGAAGCTTTCTTT	CASSLVPQGANTEAFF
TRBV19	-	TRBJ2-1	TRBD2	TGTGCCAGTAGTATGACTAGCGGGGATTACAATGAGCAGTTCTTC	CASSMTSGDYNEQFF
TRBV18	-	TRBJ1-2	-	TGTGCCAGCTCACCAAACAGGGAGACCTATGGCTACACCTTC	CASSPNRETYGYTF
TRBV11-3	-	TRBJ2-5	TRBD2	TGTGCCAGCAGCTTAGACCGTCGGACTAGCGGGGGGTTCCAAGAGACCCAGTACTTC	CASSLDRRTSGGFQETQYF
TRBV7-6	-	TRBJ2-3	TRBD1	TGTGCCAGCAGCTTATTACAGGGGATAGGCTCAGATACGCAGTATTTT	CASSLLQGIGSDTQYF
TRBV4-1	few	TRBJ1-1	-	TGCGCCAGCAGCCAAGTGGGTCGGCCTGAAGCTTTCTTT	CASSQVGRPEAFF
TRBV6-4	-	TRBJ1-5	-	TGTGCCAGCAGTGCCACCGAGGGGAGGCCCCAGCATTTT	CASSATEGRPQHF
TRBV2	-	TRBJ1-6	-	TGTGCCAGCAGGCCGGGACGGGCGGGATCACCCCTCCACTTT	CASRPGRAGSPLHF
TRBV30	-	TRBJ2-5	-	TGTGCCTGGGTTGGAGTGTCGGGACGGCACCAAGAGACCCAGTACTTC	CAWVGVSGRHQETQYF
TRBV12-5	few	TRBJ1-5	-	TGTGCTAGTGGTTTTGGTCGCACCCAGCATTTT	CASGFGRTQHF
TRBV30	-	TRBJ1-2	-	TGTGCCTGGAGTGACGGTAACTATGGCTACACCTTC	CAWSDGNYGYTF
TRBV11-3	-	TRBJ1-1	TRBD1	TGTGCCAGCAGCCTCCAAAAGGGGGCAAAGAACACTGAAGCTTTCTTT	CASSLQKGAKNTEAFF
TRBV25-1	-	TRBJ1-1	TRBD1	TGTGCCAGCACCCCGACAGGGGCAACTGAAGCTTTCTTT	CASTPTGATEAFF
TRBV7-8	once	TRBJ2-5	-	TGTGCCAGCACTCCTCTCGGACGGCTGGAGGAGACCCAGTACTTC	CASTPLGRLEETQYF
TRBV19	-	TRBJ1-2	TRBD1	TGTGCCAGTAGTACCCGGGACAGGGGGAACTATGGCTACACCTTC	CASSTRDRGNYGYTF
TRBV14	-	TRBJ2-2	-	TGTGCCAGCAGGCTTGGAGGGGACGGGGAGCTGTTTTTT	CASRLGGDGELFF
TRBV7-2	-	TRBJ1-2	-	TGTGCCAGCAGCCCTTGGACAGCCCAGGACGTACGGTATGGCTACACCTTC	CASSPWTAQDVRYGYTF
TRBV6-6	-	TRBJ1-1	-	TGTGCCAGCAGTTTACCTACGAACACTGAAGCTTTCTTT	CASSLPTNTEAFF
TRBV15	-	TRBJ1-2	-	TGTGCCACCAGCAGGGTGGGAGGGCGTAGCGGCTACACCTTC	CATSRVGGRSGYTF
TRBV2	-	TRBJ1-1	-	TGTGCCAGCAGTGCGGACAGCAACACTGAAGCTTTCTTT	CASSADSNTEAFF
TRBV5-1	once	TRBJ1-6	-	TGCGCCAGCAGCCCAACAGGGTACGATAATTCACCCCTCCACTTT	CASSPTGYDNSPLHF
TRBV19	-	TRBJ2-2	TRBD1	TGTGCCAGTAGTACTCAGGGGGCCGGGGAGCTGTTTTTT	CASSTQGAGELFF
TRBV5-6	once	TRBJ1-2	-	TGTGCCAGCACCAGCTCTTTGACCGGGCTTACGCTCTATGGCTACACCTTC	CASTSSLTGLTLYGYTF
TRBV5-6	-	TRBJ1-1	TRBD1	TGTGCCAGCAGCCCCGGGACAGGGACGATGAACACTGAAGCTTTCTTT	CASSPGTGTMNTEAFF
TRBV19	few	TRBJ1-5	-	TGTGCCAGTAGTATGGGCTTTAAGAGCAATCAGCCCCAGCATTTT	CASSMGFKSNQPQHF
TRBV28	few	TRBJ1-5	-	TGTGCCAGCAGTTTTTTGGGACAGCCCCAGCATTTT	CASSFLGQPQHF
TRBV7-9	-	TRBJ2-1	-	TGTGCCAGCAGCTTACCCCCATCGCACAATGAGCAGTTCTTC	CASSLPPSHNEQFF
TRBV5-4	-	TRBJ2-2	-	TGTGCCAGCAGCTTGCGAGGGACATCAGCCGGGGAGCTGTTTTTT	CASSLRGTSAGELFF
TRBV7-2	few	TRBJ2-2	-	TGTGCCAGCAGCTTAGCGCTCATCGCCGGGGAGCTGTTTTTT	CASSLALIAGELFF
TRBV9	-	TRBJ2-7	-	TGTGCCAGCAGCGTAGGGACAGCAAGCTCCTACGAGCAGTACTTC	CASSVGTASSYEQYF
TRBV27	once	TRBJ2-7	TRBD2	TGTGCCAGCAGTTTCGGGAGGGGAGTGTTCTACGAGCAGTACTTC	CASSFGRGVFYEQYF
TRBV4-1	-	TRBJ2-5	-	TGCGCCAGCAGCCATGCTCGGGGACGGAACCAAGAGACCCAGTACTTC	CASSHARGRNQETQYF
TRBV27	-	TRBJ2-7	-	TGTGCCAGCGCGTCAGGAGGTTCCTACGAGCAGTACTTC	CASASGGSYEQYF
TRBV5-6	-	TRBJ1-2	-	TGTGCCAGCAGCGATACGGGTCTGGGCTACACCTTC	CASSDTGLGYTF
TRBV29-1	-	TRBJ2-7	-	TGCAGCGTTGAGGGGTTCGACGAGCAGTACTTC	CSVEGFDEQYF
TRBV9	once	TRBJ1-1	TRBD1	TGTGCCAGCAGCAATTTTCTAGACAGGGTGAACGCTGAAGCTTTCTTT	CASSNFLDRVNAEAFF
TRBV19	-	TRBJ1-1	-	TGTGCCTCCAAACGGGAACTTGAAGCTTTCTTT	CASKRELEAFF
TRBV2	-	TRBJ1-2	-	TGTGCCAGCGGATATGGCTACACCTTC	CASGYGYTF